This T cell receptor beta chain was documented in a study of cytomegalovirus exposure and HLA in healthy donors (TCRdb year 2017). Regarding the research as a whole: In an earlier analysis of under 600 of the donors, 250 to 300 Gb of sequence data and 95 million to 130 million unique TCR beta sequences from 150 million to 200 million T cells were reported. Around 320 gigabases of sequencing data and approximately 85 million unique TCR sequences were included in an early release covering about 700 HLA-typed donors. The number of donors typed differed by locus, with about 629-630 for A, B, C, DRB1 and DQB1, 522 for DQA1, under 610 for DPA1, and around 430 for DPB1. An earlier analysis of 587 of the donors used high-throughput TCR beta sequencing to judge whether each TCR beta V gene segment behaved as functional or pseudogenic. Donor age, sex, ethnicity and CMV serostatus were collected together with the repertoire data. A later analysis re-examined previously published TCR beta repertoires from over 500 donors and added high-resolution HLA genotyping to investigate patterns of TCR occurrence. HLA typing included class I and class II loci at four-digit resolution. Rather than drawing on any new phenotypic data, the later analysis identified candidate immune exposures from TCR beta sequences and the way those sequences occurred across donors. The genetic ancestry cluster associated with self-reported Caucasian donors included over 65% of the roughly 400 genotyped donors. All discovery cohort repertoires had been generated using a single sequencing platform. The study was designed to test whether signatures of past pathogen exposure could be identified by cataloging public T cell receptors. Among 398 genotyped donors of the cohort, an average of about 240,000 unique TCR beta nucleotide sequences were sequenced per donor, around 18% of them non-productive. Genome-wide SNP genotypes for about 65% of the roughly 700 donors were used in a later genetic analysis, which treated that subset as a discovery cohort. The study used immunosequencing to profile the T cell repertoires of approximately 650 subjects and linked those repertoires to cytomegalovirus serostatus. Roughly five DR-DQ haplotypes were handled as single units for association and clustering, since linkage in the cohort was strong. The study combined high-throughput TCR immunosequencing, statistical association of individual TCRs with disease status, and machine learning to predict cytomegalovirus infection status. Along with the 666-subject first cohort, a separate validation cohort of 120 different subjects was used.

The cohort comprised around 700 healthy bone marrow donors. All cohort members were sampled while nominally healthy, although unrecorded immune exposures were likely present. The donor tested CMV seronegative and was one of the 352 seronegative cohort members. Each donor provided a peripheral blood sample, and peripheral blood mononuclear cells were used for TCR beta sequencing. Genomic DNA was extracted from the blood cell samples with the Qiagen DNeasy Blood Extraction Kit. On the study overall, not on this receptor specifically: According to the authors, the approach could potentially be generalized to other disease states and immunological phenotypes. Because HLA typing was unavailable for some donors at each locus, only the typed subset was used in association tests. CMV serostatus was the only immune exposure information available for the cohort. Assigning TCR associations to individual alleles was difficult when HLA alleles, especially DR and DQ, strongly co-occurred. In vitro tests confirmed that a few of the cytomegalovirus-associated TCR beta chains recognize cytomegalovirus antigens. The presence/absence analyses assumed that sequencing depth was roughly uniform across donors, and that assumption may not be true. In an earlier analysis of roughly 500 of the donors, most TCR beta V segments appeared in productive rearrangements about 90% or about 30% of the time, broadly matching IMGT annotations. According to a later analysis, TCR association rates differed among HLA loci, with DRB1 alleles showing the most associated TCRs and HLA-C alleles showing the fewest. This cohort had only TCR beta chains sequenced, and the lack of alpha or paired-chain data limited which features could be detected. A later analysis found that most CMV-associated TCR beta chains appeared HLA-restricted, with HLA associations seemingly driven largely by CMV exposure. Because the 87-base-pair reads could not distinguish some IMGT-functional V segments, including TRBV6-2 and TRBV6-3, those segments were excluded. A later genetic analysis reported fewer N-insertions in productive TCRs among donors in an Asian-associated ancestry cluster than the approximately 670-donor mean. The sequencing pipeline was judged likely to have produced a cluster of highly shared sequence variants as a technical artifact. Specific HLA alleles were associated with 15,000 to 20,000 TCR beta sequences at a false discovery rate of 0.05 in a later analysis. Linkage disequilibrium might explain the correlated functional status among segregating V segments, but an unknown experimental factor could not be excluded. In both the original and validation cohorts, the classifier was reported to diagnose cytomegalovirus status with high specificity and sensitivity. The study gave a list of about 170 TCR beta chains associated with cytomegalovirus. Several of the top co-occurrence clusters appeared to be linked to parvovirus B19, influenza, CMV and Epstein-Barr virus, according to a later analysis. In a later genetic analysis, a missense DCLRE1C variant was associated with V-gene and J-gene trimming of TCR beta chains, and the association was replicated in an independent cohort. A further reported finding was that TCR beta sequences accurately predicted the HLA-A and HLA-B alleles for most subjects in the first cohort. Because counts were too low, roughly 17 rarely observed V segments, including chromosome 9 orphons, were left out of the earlier analysis of over 550 of the donors. In a later analysis, HLA-associated TCR beta chains showed more clonal expansion and lower generation probabilities than non-associated chains that were equally common. Across donors, most TCR sequences were observed very rarely, whereas some public TCRs were present in many individuals.

The germline V gene (reference sequence) supplies CDR1 LNHNV and CDR2 YYDKDF. Including cysteine and phenylalanine, the CDR3 has 13 amino acids. CDR3 DNA is the only sequence kept; it has 39 bases, read in frame from the first base. Cut back by 3 bases and 6 bases, the V and J ends lie 6 bases apart. Library method: the immunoSEQ multiplex PCR assay. For the multiplex PCR, a mixture combining 60 forward primers for TCR Vbeta segments and 13 reverse primers for TCR Jbeta segments was used. The CDR3 region of rearranged TCR beta genes was amplified from genomic DNA with a multiplex PCR assay. The amplified TCR beta libraries were sequenced on the Illumina HiSeq System as 87-base-pair reads. Regarding the original processing steps: In a later analysis, tens of millions of unique TCR beta chains were counted across the approximately 640 repertoires, and about 9.9 million of these chains were shared by at least two donors. To remove PCR and sequencing errors, raw reads were error-corrected and collapsed into unique sequences using a nearest-neighbor algorithm that merged closely related sequences. To assign V, D and J gene segments, CDR3 sequences were aligned to IMGT reference sequences. Each retained sequence needed at least a six-nucleotide match to both a V gene segment and a J gene segment. A rearrangement was called productive if the CDR3 had no stop codons and remained in frame with V and J, and every other rearrangement was called non-productive. CDR3 was defined by IMGT convention, running from the second conserved V-encoded cysteine to the conserved J-encoded phenylalanine. The earlier analysis of 500 to 600 of the donors excluded sequences that lacked an unambiguous match to a single V gene segment. An earlier analysis of a few hundred of the donors called V segments functional above 56.7% productive rearrangements and segregating when the between-donor standard deviation exceeded 5%. A statistical classification framework was built for diagnosing cytomegalovirus status from the catalog of TCR beta chain sequences. In a later analysis, TCR nucleotide sequences were compared against IMGT/GENE-DB human TR gene sequences so that V and J genes could be assigned. A later analysis assigned CDR3 sequences and most-parsimonious VDJ recombination scenarios with the TCRdist pipeline. In a later analysis, each TCR beta chain was defined by its CDR3 amino acid sequence together with its V-gene family, and reads lacking a unique V-gene family were excluded. To address suspected cross-contamination and a sequencing artifact, a later analysis removed approximately 600 highly shared, low-generation-probability nucleotide sequences. A later analysis calculated a clonal expansion index for each public chain from normalized within-repertoire ranks of inferred template counts. In a later analysis, generation probabilities were computed with a VDJ recombination model fitted to out-of-frame rearrangements, and the resulting probabilities were checked against IGoR. In a later analysis, TCR-TCR, TCR-HLA and TCR-CMV co-occurrence was scored with hypergeometric tests, and a repertoire-size bias correction was applied to TCR pairs. To estimate false discovery rates, a later analysis permuted the HLA or CMV assignments 20 times. In a later analysis, co-occurring TCRs were grouped with DBSCAN, and TCRdist sequence similarity was added when clustering was performed within HLA-allele-positive subsets. For co-occurrence clustering, repertoires with fewer than 30,000 or more than 120,000 public chains were excluded, along with roughly five repertoires with anomalous nucleotide sharing. What TCRdb holds here is the immuneACCESS table cut down to in-frame rearrangements. Part of the clones is not present; checked against another copy, under half of the missing clones reflect an unresolved V gene, and the others are unexplained. D and trimming come from the DNA, and the V and J calls and clone size come from that table. This sample lists about 200,000 clones; approximately 80% were detected once. The top ten clones comprise about 0.092% of the sample.

About this clone itself: Its antigen target is currently unknown. Per-base quality was not reported, and no clone a single base away is much larger than it.

The rearrangement joined TRBV15 to TRBJ1-6; no confident D gene assignment can be made. Material: PBMCs. The source of this sequence is a boy aged 2 to 10 in good health and CMV-seronegative. The CDR3: CATSSRLNSPLHF. The DNA is TGTGCCACCAGCAGTAGACTTAATTCACCCCTCCACTTT. With the portions outside the CDR3 filled from the reference TRBV15 and TRBJ1-6 genes, the complete variable region becomes DAMVIQNPRYQVTQFGKPVTLSCSQTLNHNVMYWYQQKSSQAPKLLFHYYDKDFNNEADTPDNFQSRRPNTSFCFLDIRSPGLGDTAMYLCATSSRLNSPLHFGNGTRLTVT.